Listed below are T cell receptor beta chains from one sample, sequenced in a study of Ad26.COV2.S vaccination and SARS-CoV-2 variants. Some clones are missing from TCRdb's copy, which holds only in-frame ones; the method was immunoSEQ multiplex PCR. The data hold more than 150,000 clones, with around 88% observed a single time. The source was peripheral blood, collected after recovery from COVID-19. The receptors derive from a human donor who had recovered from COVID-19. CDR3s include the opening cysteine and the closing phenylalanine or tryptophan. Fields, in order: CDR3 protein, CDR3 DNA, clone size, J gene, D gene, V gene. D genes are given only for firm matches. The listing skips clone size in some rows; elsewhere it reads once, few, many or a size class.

CASSPPGANVLTF TGTGCCAGCAGCCCCCCTGGGGCCAACGTCCTGACTTTC once TRBJ2-6 NA TRBV3-1/TRBV3-2
CASSVRSDQPQHF TGTGCCAGCAGCGTAAGGTCCGATCAGCCCCAGCATTTT NA TRBJ1-5 NA TRBV9
CASAGTSGRRETQYF TGTGCCAGTGCCGGGACTAGCGGGAGACGAGAGACCCAGTACTTC NA TRBJ2-5 TRBD2 TRBV19
CASSLIRDRGLGNEQFF TGTGCCAGCAGTTTAATACGGGACAGGGGGCTGGGGAATGAGCAGTTCTTC NA TRBJ2-1 TRBD1 TRBV28
CASSSRQGSTTEAFF TGTGCCAGCAGCTCCCGACAGGGGAGTACTACTGAAGCTTTCTTT NA TRBJ1-1 TRBD1 TRBV7-2
CATSDAGTQPQHF TGTGCCACCAGTGATGCTGGGACGCAGCCCCAGCATTTT NA TRBJ1-5 NA TRBV24-1
CAGGYNEQFF TGTGCCGGCGGCTACAATGAGCAGTTCTTC NA TRBJ2-1 NA TRBV6-4
CASSQTGLVFF TGTGCCAGCAGCCAAACAGGACTAGTGTTTTTT NA TRBJ1-4 NA TRBV3-1/TRBV3-2
CASSLVLGRTSGKREQYF TGTGCCAGCAGCTTAGTCCTCGGGCGTACTAGCGGGAAAAGAGAGCAGTACTTC NA TRBJ2-7 TRBD2 TRBV11-2
CASSLGTGPYNEQFF TGTGCCAGCAGCTTAGGGACAGGACCTTACAATGAGCAGTTCTTC NA TRBJ2-1 TRBD1 TRBV7-2
CASSFRTEAFF TGTGCCAGCAGTTTTCGGACTGAAGCTTTCTTT NA TRBJ1-1 NA TRBV27
CASSLGWWAGQDTQYF TGTGCCAGCAGCTTAGGATGGTGGGCGGGGCAAGATACGCAGTATTTT NA TRBJ2-3 NA TRBV7-2
CASSPDGLTQYF TGCGCCAGCAGCCCGGACGGTCTTACGCAGTATTTT NA TRBJ2-3 NA TRBV4-1
CASSLFTSGGLNEQFF TGTGCCAGCAGCTTGTTCACTAGCGGGGGTCTCAATGAGCAGTTCTTC NA TRBJ2-1 TRBD2 TRBV9